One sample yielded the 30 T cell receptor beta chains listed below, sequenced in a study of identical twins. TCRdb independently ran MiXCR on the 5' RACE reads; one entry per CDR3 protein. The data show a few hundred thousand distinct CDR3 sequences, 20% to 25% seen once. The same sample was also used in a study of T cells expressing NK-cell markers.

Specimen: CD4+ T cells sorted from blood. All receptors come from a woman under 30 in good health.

Written as DNA, the CDR3 is TGTGCCAGCAGCCAAGATAGACATCGGGAAGCTTTCTTT. As protein: CASSQDRHREAFF. The V gene is TRBV4-2, the J gene TRBJ1-1; no clear D. The CDR3 is made up of 13 amino acids. Trimming stripped 0 bases from V and 8 bases from J, with 10 bases between. Germline V gene lookup returns CDR1 LGHNA and CDR2 YNFKEQ.

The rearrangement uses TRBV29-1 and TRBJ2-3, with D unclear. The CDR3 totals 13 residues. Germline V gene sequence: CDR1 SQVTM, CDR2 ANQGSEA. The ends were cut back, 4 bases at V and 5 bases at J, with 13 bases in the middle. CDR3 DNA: TGCAGCGTTGGCCCCCAGCAACTAGATACGCAGTATTTT. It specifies CSVGPQQLDTQYF.

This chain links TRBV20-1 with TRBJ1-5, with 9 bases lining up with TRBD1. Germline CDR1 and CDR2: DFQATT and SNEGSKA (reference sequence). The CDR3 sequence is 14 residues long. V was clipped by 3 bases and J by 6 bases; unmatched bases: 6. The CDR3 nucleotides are TGCAGTGCTAGCCTGGGACAGGGAGGTCAGCCCCAGCATTTT. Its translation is CSASLGQGGQPQHF.

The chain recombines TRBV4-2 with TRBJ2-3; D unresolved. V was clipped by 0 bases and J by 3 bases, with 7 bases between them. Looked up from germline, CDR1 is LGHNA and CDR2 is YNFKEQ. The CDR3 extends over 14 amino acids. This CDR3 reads CASSQDRRTDTQYF. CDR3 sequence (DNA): TGTGCCAGCAGCCAAGATCGAAGGACAGATACGCAGTATTTT.

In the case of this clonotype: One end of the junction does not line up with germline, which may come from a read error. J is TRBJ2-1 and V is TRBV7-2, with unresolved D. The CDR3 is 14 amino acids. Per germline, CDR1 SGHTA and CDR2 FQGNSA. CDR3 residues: CASSFGLSYNEQFF. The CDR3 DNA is TGTGCCAGCAGCTTCGGTCTCTCCTACAATGAGCAGTTTTTC.

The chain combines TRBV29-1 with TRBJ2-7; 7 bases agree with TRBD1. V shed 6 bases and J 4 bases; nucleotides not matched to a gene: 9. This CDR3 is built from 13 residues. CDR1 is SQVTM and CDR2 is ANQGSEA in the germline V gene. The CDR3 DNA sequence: TGCAGCGTGGGGATGGGACAGCTTTACGAGCAGTACTTC. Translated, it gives CSVGMGQLYEQYF.

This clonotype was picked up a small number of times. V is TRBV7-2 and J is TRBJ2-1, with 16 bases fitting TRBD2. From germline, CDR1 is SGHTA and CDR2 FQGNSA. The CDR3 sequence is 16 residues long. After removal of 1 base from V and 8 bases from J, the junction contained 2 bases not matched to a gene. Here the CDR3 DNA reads TGTGCCAGCAGCTTAGTAGGGACTAGCGGGAGGGATGAGCAGTTCTTC. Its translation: CASSLVGTSGRDEQFF.

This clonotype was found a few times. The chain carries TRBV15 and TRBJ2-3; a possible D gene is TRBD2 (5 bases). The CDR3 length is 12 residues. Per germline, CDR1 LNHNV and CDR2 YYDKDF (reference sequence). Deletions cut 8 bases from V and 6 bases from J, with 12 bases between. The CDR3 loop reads CATSLGGDTQYF. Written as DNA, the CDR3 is TGTGCCACCTCTTTGGGCGGGGATACGCAGTATTTT.

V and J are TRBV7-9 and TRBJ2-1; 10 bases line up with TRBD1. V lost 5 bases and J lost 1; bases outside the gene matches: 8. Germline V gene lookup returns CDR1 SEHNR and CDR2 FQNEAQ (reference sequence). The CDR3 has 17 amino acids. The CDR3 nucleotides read TGTGCCAGCAGCCCCGGGACAGGGGATGGGTCCTACAATGAGCAGTTCTTC. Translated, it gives CASSPGTGDGSYNEQFF.

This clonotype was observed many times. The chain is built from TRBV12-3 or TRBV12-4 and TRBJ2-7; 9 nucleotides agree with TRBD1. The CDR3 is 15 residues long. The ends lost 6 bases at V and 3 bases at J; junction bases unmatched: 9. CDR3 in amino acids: CASSKGQGNLYEQYF. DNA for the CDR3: TGTGCCAGCAGCAAGGGACAGGGTAACCTCTACGAGCAGTACTTC.

DNA of the CDR3: TGCAGTGCTAGTCGGGTAGCGGGGGGGCGGGAGACCCAGTACTTC. It codes for CSASRVAGGRETQYF. The chain carries TRBV20-1 and TRBJ2-5, with TRBD2 matching 11 bases. The J segment lost 5 bases and the V segment lost 3 bases, leaving 8 bases of the junction unmatched. The CDR3 consists of 15 residues. Germline V gene data show CDR1 as DFQATT and CDR2 as SNEGSKA (reference sequence).

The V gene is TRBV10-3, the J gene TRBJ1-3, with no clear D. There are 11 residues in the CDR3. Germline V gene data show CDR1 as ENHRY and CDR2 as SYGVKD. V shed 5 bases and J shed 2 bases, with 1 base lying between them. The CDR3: CAISPGNTIYF. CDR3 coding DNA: TGTGCCATCAGTCCTGGAAACACCATATATTTT.

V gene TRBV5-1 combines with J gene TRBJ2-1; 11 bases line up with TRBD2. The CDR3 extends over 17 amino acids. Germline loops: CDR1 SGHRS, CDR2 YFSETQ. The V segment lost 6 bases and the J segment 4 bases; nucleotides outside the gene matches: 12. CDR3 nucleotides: TGCGCCAGCACCCTCTCCCCGGGACTAGCGGCATACAATGAGCAGTTCTTC. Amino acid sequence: CASTLSPGLAAYNEQFF.

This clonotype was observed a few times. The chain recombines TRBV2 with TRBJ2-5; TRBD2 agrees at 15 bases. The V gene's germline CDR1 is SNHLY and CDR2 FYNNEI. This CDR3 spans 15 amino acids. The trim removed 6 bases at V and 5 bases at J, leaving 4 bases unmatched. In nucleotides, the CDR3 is TGTGCCAGCAGAGCTGGGACTAGCGGGAGGGAGACCCAGTACTTC. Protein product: CASRAGTSGRETQYF.

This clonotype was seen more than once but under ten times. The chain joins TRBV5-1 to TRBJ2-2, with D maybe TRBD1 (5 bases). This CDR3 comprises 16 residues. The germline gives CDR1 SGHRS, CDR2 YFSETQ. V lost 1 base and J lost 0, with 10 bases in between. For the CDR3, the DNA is TGCGCCAGCAGCTTGTCAGGGCTCACGAACACCGGGGAGCTGTTTTTT. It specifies CASSLSGLTNTGELFF.

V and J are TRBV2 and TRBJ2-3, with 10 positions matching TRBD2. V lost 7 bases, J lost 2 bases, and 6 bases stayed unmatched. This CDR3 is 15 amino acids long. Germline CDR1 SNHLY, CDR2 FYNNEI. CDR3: CASTRSGGLTDTQYF. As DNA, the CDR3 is TGTGCCAGCACCCGTAGCGGGGGGCTCACAGATACGCAGTATTTT.

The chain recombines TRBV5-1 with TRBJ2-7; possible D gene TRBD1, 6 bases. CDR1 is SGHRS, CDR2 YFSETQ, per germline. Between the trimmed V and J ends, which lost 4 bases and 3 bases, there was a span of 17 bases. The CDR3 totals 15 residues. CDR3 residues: CASSPDRAEHYEQYF. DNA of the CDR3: TGCGCCAGCAGCCCGGACAGAGCCGAACACTACGAGCAGTACTTC.

This CDR3 reads CASSEYPRPDHGYTF. CDR3 DNA: TGCGCCAGCAGCGAGTACCCCAGGCCGGATCATGGCTACACCTTC. The chain links TRBV4-3 to TRBJ1-2, with D hard to call. V lost 5 bases and J 6 bases, leaving 19 bases between the germline ends. The CDR3 has 15 residues. The germline CDR1 and CDR2 sequences are LGHNA and YSLEER.

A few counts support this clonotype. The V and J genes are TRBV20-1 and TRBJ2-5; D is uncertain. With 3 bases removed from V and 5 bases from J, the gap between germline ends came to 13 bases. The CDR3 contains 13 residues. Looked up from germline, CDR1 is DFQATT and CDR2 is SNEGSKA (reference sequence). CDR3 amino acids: CSARNEVPETQYF. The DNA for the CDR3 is TGCAGTGCTAGGAATGAGGTTCCGGAGACCCAGTACTTC.

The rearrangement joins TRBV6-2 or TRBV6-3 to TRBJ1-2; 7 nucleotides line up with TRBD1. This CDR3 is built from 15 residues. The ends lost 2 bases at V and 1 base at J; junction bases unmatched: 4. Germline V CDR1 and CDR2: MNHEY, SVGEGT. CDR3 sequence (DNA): TGTGCCAGCAGTTACCGGGACAGAGTTAACTATGGCTACACCTTC. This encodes CASSYRDRVNYGYTF.

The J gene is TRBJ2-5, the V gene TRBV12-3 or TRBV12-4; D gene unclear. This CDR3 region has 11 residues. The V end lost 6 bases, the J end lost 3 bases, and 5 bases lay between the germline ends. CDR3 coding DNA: TGTGCCAGCAGGGATAAAGAGACCCAGTACTTC. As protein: CASRDKETQYF.

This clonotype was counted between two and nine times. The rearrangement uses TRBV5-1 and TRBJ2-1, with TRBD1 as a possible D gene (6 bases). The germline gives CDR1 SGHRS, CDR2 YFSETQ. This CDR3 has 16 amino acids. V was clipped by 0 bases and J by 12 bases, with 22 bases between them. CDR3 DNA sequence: TGCGCCAGCAGCTTGGTGGCAGGGGATGCACGTTCGGTGCAGTTCTTC. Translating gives CASSLVAGDARSVQFF. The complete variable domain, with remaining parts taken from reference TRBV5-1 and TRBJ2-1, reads KAGVTQTPRYLIKTRGQQVTLSCSPISGHRSVSWYQQTPGQGLQFLFEYFSETQRNKGNFPGRFSGRQFSNSRSEMNVSTLELGDSALYLCASSLVAGDARSVQFFGPGTRLTVL.

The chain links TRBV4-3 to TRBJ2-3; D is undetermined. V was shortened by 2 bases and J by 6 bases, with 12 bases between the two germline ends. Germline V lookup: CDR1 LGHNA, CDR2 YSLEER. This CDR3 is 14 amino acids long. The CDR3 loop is CASSQRPGGDTQYF. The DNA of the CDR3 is TGCGCCAGCAGCCAACGTCCGGGCGGTGATACGCAGTATTTT.

The DNA of the CDR3 is TGTGCCAGCAGTTTACGGCGTTCCCGTGATTCACCCCTCCACTTT. Encoded protein: CASSLRRSRDSPLHF. This chain uses TRBV27 with TRBJ1-6; no firm D call. The CDR3 is 15 amino acids. Germline V gives CDR1 MNHEY, CDR2 SMNVEV (reference sequence). Trimming left V 2 bases short and J 8 bases short, with 13 bases between.

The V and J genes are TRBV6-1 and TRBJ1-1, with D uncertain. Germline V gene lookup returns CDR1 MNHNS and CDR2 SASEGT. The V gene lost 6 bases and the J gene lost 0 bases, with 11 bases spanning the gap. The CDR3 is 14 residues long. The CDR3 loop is CASSPRPLNTEAFF. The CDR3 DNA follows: TGTGCCAGCAGCCCGCGGCCCTTGAACACTGAAGCTTTCTTT.

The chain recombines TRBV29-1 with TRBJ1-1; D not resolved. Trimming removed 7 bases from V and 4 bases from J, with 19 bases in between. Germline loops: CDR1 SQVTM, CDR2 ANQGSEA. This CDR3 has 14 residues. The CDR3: CSARDYGVSTEAFF. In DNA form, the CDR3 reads TGCAGCGCCCGAGATTATGGTGTTAGCACTGAAGCTTTCTTT.

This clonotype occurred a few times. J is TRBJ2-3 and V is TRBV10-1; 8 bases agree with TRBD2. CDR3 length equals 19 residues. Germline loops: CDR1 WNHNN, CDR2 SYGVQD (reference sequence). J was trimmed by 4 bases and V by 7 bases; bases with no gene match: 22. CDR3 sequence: CASTSGSVSGGRGADTQYF. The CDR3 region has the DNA TGCGCCAGCACCAGTGGGTCCGTAAGCGGGGGCCGTGGGGCAGATACGCAGTATTTT.

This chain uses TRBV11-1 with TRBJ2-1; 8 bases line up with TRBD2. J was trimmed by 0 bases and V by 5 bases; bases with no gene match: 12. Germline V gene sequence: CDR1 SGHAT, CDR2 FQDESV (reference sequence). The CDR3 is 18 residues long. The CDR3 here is CASSKLIREGSSYNEQFF. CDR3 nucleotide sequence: TGTGCCAGCAGCAAATTAATACGGGAGGGGAGCTCCTACAATGAGCAGTTCTTC. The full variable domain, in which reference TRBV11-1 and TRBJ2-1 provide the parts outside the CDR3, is EAEVAQSPRYKITEKSQAVAFWCDPISGHATLYWYRQILGQGPELLVQFQDESVVDDSQLPKDRFSAERLKGVDSTLKIQPAELGDSAMYLCASSKLIREGSSYNEQFFGPGTRLTVL.

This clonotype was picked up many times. CDR3 nucleotide sequence: TGTGCCAGCAGTTCAGATAGCAATCAGCCCCAGCATTTT. Translating gives CASSSDSNQPQHF. The V gene is TRBV6-5, the J gene TRBJ1-5, with D unresolved. The germline V gene encodes CDR1 MNHEY and CDR2 SVGAGI. V lost 4 bases and J lost 0, with 4 bases in between. The CDR3 runs to 13 residues.

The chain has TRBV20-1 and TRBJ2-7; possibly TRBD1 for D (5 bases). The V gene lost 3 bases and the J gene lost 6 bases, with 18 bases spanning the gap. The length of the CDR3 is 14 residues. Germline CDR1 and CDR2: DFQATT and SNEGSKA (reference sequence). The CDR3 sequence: CSARFARAQGEQYF. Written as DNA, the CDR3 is TGCAGTGCTAGGTTTGCCCGGGCTCAGGGCGAGCAGTACTTC.